The 26 T cell receptor beta chains below come from one sample, sequenced in a study of T cell changes during pregnancy in multiple sclerosis. Sequencing used immunoSEQ multiplex PCR; TCRdb keeps in-frame clones, though not all of them. The sample shows around 37,000 clones, around 93% of them seen only once. The material sequenced was CD8+ T cells from peripheral blood mononuclear cells, taken before pregnancy. The receptors were gathered from a female donor with multiple sclerosis, enrolled in a pregnancy study.

The chain is built from TRBV16 and TRBJ2-1, with a tentative D call TRBD2 (5 bases). Germline V gene lookup returns CDR1 KGHSY and CDR2 FQNENV. Between the trimmed V and J ends, which lost 6 bases and 5 bases, there was a span of 11 bases. The CDR3 length is 13 residues. The CDR3 sequence is CASSLGSNNEQFF. CDR3 nucleotides: TGTGCCAGCAGTCTAGGGAGCAACAATGAGCAGTTCTTC. The full variable domain, its missing parts supplied by reference TRBV16 and TRBJ2-1, is GEEVAQTPKHLVRGEGQKAKLYCAPIKGHSYVFWYQQVLKNEFKFLISFQNENVFDETGMPKERFSAKCLPNSPCSLEIQATKLEDSAVYFCASSLGSNNEQFFGPGTRLTVL.

The chain uses TRBV7-9 and TRBJ1-2, with D perhaps matching TRBD1 (5 bases). Deletions cut 3 bases from V and 2 bases from J, with 10 bases between. The length of the CDR3 is 14 residues. CDR1 is SEHNR, CDR2 FQNEAQ, per germline (reference sequence). The CDR3 DNA reads as TGTGCCAGCAGCTTTGTAGGGGTGAACTATGGCTACACCTTC. This gives the protein CASSFVGVNYGYTF.

The genes are TRBV5-8 and TRBJ2-7; D not certain. The V gene's germline CDR1 is SGHTS and CDR2 YDEGEE. This CDR3 contains 11 residues. Trimming took off 1 base at V and 6 bases at J, with 5 bases between the two ends. CDR3 amino acids: CASSLLAEQYF. The DNA for the CDR3 is TGTGCCAGCAGCTTGTTGGCCGAGCAGTACTTC.

This clone came up once. The chain recombines TRBV19 with TRBJ2-2; 14 nucleotides agree with TRBD2. This CDR3 region has 15 residues. The V gene end was trimmed by 11 bases and the J gene end by 5 bases; junction bases not matched to a gene: 7. The germline gives CDR1 LNHDA, CDR2 SQIVND (reference sequence). CDR3 DNA sequence: TGTGCCTGCGAGACTAGCGGGAGGGGTACCGGGGAGCTGTTTTTT. The encoded protein is CACETSGRGTGELFF.

This clone was detected only once. The chain carries TRBV9 and TRBJ2-2; D is unclear. The V gene's germline CDR1 is SGDLS and CDR2 YYNGEE. V lost 2 bases, J lost 6 bases, and 5 bases lay in between. This CDR3 comprises 12 residues. Here the CDR3 DNA reads TGTGCCAGCAGCGTCAATTCCGGGGAGCTGTTTTTT. Translated, it gives CASSVNSGELFF.

Comment on this clone: The sample holds other DNA sequences that translate to the same CDR3. Here the CDR3 reads CASSLGTGGSEQYF. CDR3 DNA: TGTGCCAGCAGTTTAGGGACAGGGGGCTCCGAGCAGTACTTC. V is TRBV27 and J is TRBJ2-7; 12 positions match TRBD1. The V gene end was trimmed by 2 bases and the J gene end by 6 bases; junction bases not matched to a gene: 2. Germline V gene sequence: CDR1 MNHEY, CDR2 SMNVEV (reference sequence). This CDR3 region has 14 residues.

The chain joins TRBV6-1 to TRBJ1-2; D possibly corresponds to TRBD1 (6 bases). The CDR3 has 11 residues. The germline gives CDR1 MNHNS, CDR2 SASEGT. The germline V and J ends were trimmed by 11 bases and 4 bases, with 11 bases remaining between them. CDR3 region: CAQKGGYGYTF. The DNA of the CDR3 is TGTGCCCAAAAAGGGGGCTATGGCTACACCTTC.

This clone occurred once. The chain employs TRBV5-1 and TRBJ1-1; tentative D call: TRBD1 (5 bases). The CDR3 is 16 amino acids. Germline V lookup: CDR1 SGHRS, CDR2 YFSETQ. Deletions cut 1 base from V and 4 bases from J, with 17 bases between. The CDR3 sequence: CASSLFSGREGTEAFF. The CDR3 DNA sequence: TGCGCCAGCAGCTTGTTCTCCGGCAGGGAGGGCACTGAAGCTTTCTTT. Drawing the rest from reference TRBV5-1 and TRBJ1-1, the complete variable domain is KAGVTQTPRYLIKTRGQQVTLSCSPISGHRSVSWYQQTPGQGLQFLFEYFSETQRNKGNFPGRFSGRQFSNSRSEMNVSTLELGDSALYLCASSLFSGREGTEAFFGQGTRLTVV.

This clone was counted a single time. The rearrangement joins TRBV30 to TRBJ1-5; D unresolved. V lost 3 bases and J lost 1, with 10 bases in between. Germline V gene data show CDR1 as GTSNPN and CDR2 as SVGIG (reference sequence). This CDR3 is 14 amino acids long. For the CDR3, the DNA is TGTGCCTGGAGCGAGAAATCGAGCAATCAGCCCCAGCATTTT. Its protein product is CAWSEKSSNQPQHF. Variable domain in full (rest from reference TRBV30 and TRBJ1-5): SQTIHQWPATLVQPVGSPLSLECTVEGTSNPNLYWYRQAAGRGLQLLFYSVGIGQISSEVPQNLSASRPQDRQFILSSKKLLLSDSGFYLCAWSEKSSNQPQHFGDGTRLSIL.

The genes are TRBV9 and TRBJ2-3; weak D call: TRBD2 (6 bases). This CDR3 region has 14 residues. Trimming stripped 4 bases from V and 2 bases from J, with 11 bases between. In germline, CDR1 is SGDLS, CDR2 YYNGEE. CDR3 sequence (DNA): TGTGCCAGCAGCCCACGCGGGATCACAGATACGCAGTATTTT. It yields the protein CASSPRGITDTQYF.

The chain uses TRBV7-3 and TRBJ1-2, with TRBD1 matching 10 bases. Losses at the gene ends were 5 bases for V and 6 bases for J; bases not matched to a gene: 6. Germline assignment: CDR1 SGHTA and CDR2 FQGTGA. There are 14 residues in the CDR3. Here the CDR3 reads CASSPTGGWDGYTF. As DNA, the CDR3 is TGTGCCAGCAGCCCGACAGGGGGCTGGGATGGCTACACCTTC.

This clone appeared once. In DNA, the CDR3 is TGTGCCAGCAGCGTAGACAGGGGCCCCCTCTATGGCTACACCTTC. It yields the protein CASSVDRGPLYGYTF. The chain carries TRBV9 and TRBJ1-2; TRBD1 matches 7 bases. CDR3 length equals 15 residues. Germline V gene sequence: CDR1 SGDLS, CDR2 YYNGEE. Losses at the gene ends were 0 bases for V and 4 bases for J; bases not matched to a gene: 6.

This rearrangement joins TRBV5-8 to TRBJ1-4, with D maybe TRBD1 (6 bases). The CDR3 sequence is 15 residues long. The V gene lost 0 bases and the J gene lost 4 bases, with 10 bases spanning the gap. Germline CDR1 and CDR2: SGHTS and YDEGEE. The chain's CDR3 is CASSLGGLDNEKLFF. DNA of the CDR3: TGTGCCAGCAGCTTGGGGGGGCTGGATAATGAAAAACTGTTTTTT.

DNA for the CDR3: TGTGCCAGCAGCGCCCAGGGGGCCCCCGCTACCTACGAGCAGTACTTC. It specifies CASSAQGAPATYEQYF. The chain has TRBV9 and TRBJ2-7; 8 bases fit TRBD1. Germline V lookup: CDR1 SGDLS, CDR2 YYNGEE. V gave up 3 bases and J gave up 2 bases; unmatched junction bases: 10. This CDR3 is built from 16 residues.

CDR3 nucleotide sequence: TGTGCCTGGATGGGGGGAGGCGATGGCTACACCTTC. Amino acid sequence: CAWMGGGDGYTF. V is TRBV30 and J is TRBJ1-2; D perhaps matches TRBD1 (5 bases). Germline CDR1 is GTSNPN and CDR2 is SVGIG (reference sequence). The CDR3 is 12 amino acids. With 4 bases removed from V and 6 bases from J, the gap between germline ends came to 12 bases.

The CDR3 spells CASGYRGRSDIQYF. DNA of the CDR3: TGTGCCAGCGGGTACAGGGGGCGGTCGGACATTCAGTACTTC. The chain carries TRBV28 and TRBJ2-4; 9 bases fit TRBD1. The germline CDR1 and CDR2 sequences are MDHEN and SYDVKM. CDR3 length equals 14 residues. After removal of 8 bases from V and 8 bases from J, the junction contained 10 bases not matched to a gene. The full variable domain, in which reference TRBV28 and TRBJ2-4 provide the parts outside the CDR3, is DVKVTQSSRYLVKRTGEKVFLECVQDMDHENMFWYRQDPGLGLRLIYFSYDVKMKEKGDIPEGYSVSREKKERFSLILESASTNQTSMYLCASGYRGRSDIQYFGAGTRLSVL.

CDR3 residues: CASSFMTRLDEQFF. CDR3 DNA sequence: TGTGCCAGCAGCTTTATGACTAGACTAGATGAGCAGTTCTTC. V gene TRBV5-4 combines with J gene TRBJ2-1; D might be TRBD2 (6 bases). Trimming removed 2 bases at V and 8 bases at J, with 14 bases between. The germline V gene has CDR1 SGHNT and CDR2 YYREEE (reference sequence). The CDR3 has 14 amino acids.

CDR3 nucleotide sequence: TGCGCCAGCAGCCAAGAAGCGGGGGGGAGAGAGTACAGGGGTGTTTCCTACGAGCAGTACTTC. Amino acids: CASSQEAGGREYRGVSYEQYF. The chain recombines TRBV4-1 with TRBJ2-7; 10 nucleotides align to TRBD2. Germline CDR1 is MGHRA and CDR2 is YSYEKL. The CDR3 runs to 21 residues. V gave up 0 bases and J gave up 1 base; unmatched junction bases: 18.

This clone appeared a single time. The chain uses TRBV6-4 and TRBJ2-3, with 7 bases that match TRBD2. V was clipped by 10 bases and J by 1 base; unmatched bases: 8. Germline-derived CDR1 and CDR2 are MRHNA and SNTAGT. The CDR3 is made up of 14 amino acids. For the CDR3, the DNA is TGTGCCACCAGCCAACGGGGGGGCACAGATACGCAGTATTTT. Amino acids: CATSQRGGTDTQYF.

The V and J genes are TRBV7-6 and TRBJ2-3, with D perhaps TRBD2 (6 bases). CDR3 length equals 14 residues. V was shortened by 6 bases and J by 4 bases, with 14 bases between the two germline ends. Per germline, CDR1 SGHVS and CDR2 FNYEAQ. The CDR3 DNA reads TGTGCCAGCAGTATAGGAGGGGCCCCAGATACGCAGTATTTT. Translated: CASSIGGAPDTQYF.

This clone appeared a single time. The chain links TRBV13 to TRBJ2-5; 8 bases agree with TRBD1. Trimming took 5 bases from V and 2 from J; bases not matched to a gene: 4. The CDR3 runs to 14 residues. Per germline, CDR1 PRHDT and CDR2 FYEKMQ (reference sequence). The CDR3 is CASSPNRGQETQYF. The CDR3 DNA reads as TGTGCCAGCAGCCCAAACAGGGGGCAAGAGACCCAGTACTTC. The full variable domain, completed using reference TRBV13 and TRBJ2-5, is AAGVIQSPRHLIKEKRETATLKCYPIPRHDTVYWYQQGPGQDPQFLISFYEKMQSDKGSIPDRFSAQQFSDYHSELNMSSLELGDSALYFCASSPNRGQETQYFGPGTRLLVL.

V is TRBV6-5 and J is TRBJ2-7, with unresolved D. The CDR3 sequence is 13 residues long. The germline V gene has CDR1 MNHEY and CDR2 SVGAGI. The V end was cut by 4 bases, the J end by 4 bases, with 11 bases between. The CDR3 protein is CASSLNTNYEQYF. In DNA, the CDR3 is TGTGCCAGCAGTTTGAACACCAATTACGAGCAGTACTTC.

The CDR3 loop reads CASSFFGQGGNTEAFF. The CDR3 DNA sequence: TGTGCCAGCAGCTTTTTCGGACAGGGGGGAAACACTGAAGCTTTCTTT. The chain employs TRBV5-4 and TRBJ1-1; TRBD1 aligns across 10 bases. V shed 2 bases, J shed 2 bases, and the junction held 6 bases outside the gene matches. The germline CDR1 and CDR2 sequences are SGHNT and YYREEE (reference sequence). CDR3 length equals 16 residues.

This clone occurred once. The genes are TRBV19 and TRBJ1-2, with a weak D call TRBD1 (5 bases). Germline V gene sequence: CDR1 LNHDA, CDR2 SQIVND (reference sequence). V gave up 2 bases and J gave up 0 bases, with 22 bases separating them. CDR3 length: 19 residues. CDR3 coding DNA: TGTGCCAGTAGTATAAACTACAGGCAGACCGCAGCTACTAACTATGGCTACACCTTC. It encodes CASSINYRQTAATNYGYTF.

The rearrangement joins TRBV5-5 to TRBJ2-2; 9 nucleotides align to TRBD1. V was clipped by 4 bases and J by 1 base; unmatched bases: 8. Per the germline V gene, CDR1 is SGHKS and CDR2 is YYEKEE (reference sequence). CDR3 size: 17 residues. The CDR3 region is CASSLTSDRGNTGELFF. DNA of the CDR3: TGTGCCAGCAGCCTTACTTCGGACAGGGGGAACACCGGGGAGCTGTTTTTT.

The rearrangement uses TRBV27 and TRBJ1-2, with D possibly matching TRBD1 (6 bases). Germline CDR1 is MNHEY and CDR2 is SMNVEV (reference sequence). The CDR3 extends over 13 amino acids. The V end lost 11 bases, the J end lost 6 bases, and 19 bases lay between the germline ends. CDR3 nucleotide sequence: TGTGCCGCCAGGGGTGGGGGCGCGGATGGCTACACCTTC. This translates into CAARGGGADGYTF.